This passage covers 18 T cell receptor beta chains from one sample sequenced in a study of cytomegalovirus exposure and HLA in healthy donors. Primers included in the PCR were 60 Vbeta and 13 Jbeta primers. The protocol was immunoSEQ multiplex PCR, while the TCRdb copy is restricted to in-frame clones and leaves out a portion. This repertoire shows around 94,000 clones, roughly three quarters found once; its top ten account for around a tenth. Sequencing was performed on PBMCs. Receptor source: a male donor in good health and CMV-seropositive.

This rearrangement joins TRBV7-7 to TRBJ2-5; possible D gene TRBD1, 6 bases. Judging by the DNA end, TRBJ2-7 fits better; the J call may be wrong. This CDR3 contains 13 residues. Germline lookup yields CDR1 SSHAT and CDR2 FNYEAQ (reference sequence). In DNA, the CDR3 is TGTGCCAGCAGCTTGACAGGCAGGGACGAGCAGTACTTC. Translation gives CASSLTGRDEQYF.

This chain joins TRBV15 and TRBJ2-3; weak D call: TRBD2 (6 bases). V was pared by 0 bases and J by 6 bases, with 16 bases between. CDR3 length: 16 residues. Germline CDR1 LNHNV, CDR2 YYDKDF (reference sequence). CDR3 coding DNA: TGTGCCACCAGCAGAGACCCGACTAGAGGTAGCGATACGCAGTATTTT. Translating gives CATSRDPTRGSDTQYF.

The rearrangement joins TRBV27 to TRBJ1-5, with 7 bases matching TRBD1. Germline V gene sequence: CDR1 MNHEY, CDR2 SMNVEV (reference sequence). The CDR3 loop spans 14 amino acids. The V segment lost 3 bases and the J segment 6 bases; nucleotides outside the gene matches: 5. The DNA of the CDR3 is TGTGCCAGCAGTTTGACAGGGAGCGGTCAGCCCCAGCATTTT. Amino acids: CASSLTGSGQPQHF.

The CDR3 region has the DNA TGTGCCAGTAGTACAAATCGACAGGGGCGGAACAAGCAGTACTTC. Protein: CASSTNRQGRNKQYF. V is TRBV19 and J is TRBJ2-7, with 8 bases fitting TRBD1. Germline CDR1 reads LNHDA; CDR2 reads SQIVND (reference sequence). CDR3 length equals 15 residues. V dropped 4 bases and J dropped 8; count of bases not matched to a gene: 13.

In DNA form, the CDR3 reads TGTGCCAGCAGCTTAGATCAGGGTAGGGAGCAGTTCTTC. Translating it yields CASSLDQGREQFF. The chain links TRBV7-7 to TRBJ2-1, with a tentative D call TRBD1 (5 bases). Germline V CDR1 and CDR2: SSHAT, FNYEAQ (reference sequence). This CDR3 spans 13 amino acids. Trimming took off 1 base at V and 10 bases at J, with 11 bases between the two ends.

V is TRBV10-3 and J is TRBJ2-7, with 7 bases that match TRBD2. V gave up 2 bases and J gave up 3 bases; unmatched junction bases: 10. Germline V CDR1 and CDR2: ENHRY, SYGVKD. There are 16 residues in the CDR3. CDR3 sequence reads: CAISEIPQAGNYEQYF. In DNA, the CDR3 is TGTGCCATCAGTGAGATACCCCAAGCGGGGAACTACGAGCAGTACTTC.

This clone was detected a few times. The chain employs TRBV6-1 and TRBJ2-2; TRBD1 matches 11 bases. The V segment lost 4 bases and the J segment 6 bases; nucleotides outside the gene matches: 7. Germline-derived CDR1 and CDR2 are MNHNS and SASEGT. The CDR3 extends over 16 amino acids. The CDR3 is CASSVRTGGAAGELFF. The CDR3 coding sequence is TGTGCCAGCAGTGTTCGGACAGGGGGCGCGGCCGGGGAGCTGTTTTTT.

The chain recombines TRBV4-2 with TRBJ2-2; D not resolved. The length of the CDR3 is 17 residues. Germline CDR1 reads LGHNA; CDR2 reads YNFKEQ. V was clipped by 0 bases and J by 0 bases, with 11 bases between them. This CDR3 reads CASSQDPGSSNTGELFF. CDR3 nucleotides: TGTGCCAGCAGCCAAGATCCTGGCTCGTCGAACACCGGGGAGCTGTTTTTT.

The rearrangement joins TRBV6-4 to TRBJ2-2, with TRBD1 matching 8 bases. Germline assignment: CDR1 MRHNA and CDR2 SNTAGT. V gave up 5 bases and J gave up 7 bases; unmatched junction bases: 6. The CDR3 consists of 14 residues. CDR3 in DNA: TGTGCCAGCAGTTTCCGACAGGGGAACGGGGAGCTGTTTTTT. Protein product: CASSFRQGNGELFF.

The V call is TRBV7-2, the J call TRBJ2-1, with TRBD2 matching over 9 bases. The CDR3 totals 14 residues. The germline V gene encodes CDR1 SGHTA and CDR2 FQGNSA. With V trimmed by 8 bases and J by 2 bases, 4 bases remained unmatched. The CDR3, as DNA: TGTGCCAGCCTTAGCGGGGGACCCTACAATGAGCAGTTCTTC. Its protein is CASLSGGPYNEQFF.

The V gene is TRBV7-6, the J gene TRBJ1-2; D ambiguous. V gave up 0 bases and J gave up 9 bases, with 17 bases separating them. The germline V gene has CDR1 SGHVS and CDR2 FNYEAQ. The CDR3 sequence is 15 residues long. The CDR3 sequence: CASSLAPAQPGSYTF. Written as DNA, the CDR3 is TGTGCCAGCAGCTTAGCCCCCGCCCAACCCGGGAGCTACACCTTC.

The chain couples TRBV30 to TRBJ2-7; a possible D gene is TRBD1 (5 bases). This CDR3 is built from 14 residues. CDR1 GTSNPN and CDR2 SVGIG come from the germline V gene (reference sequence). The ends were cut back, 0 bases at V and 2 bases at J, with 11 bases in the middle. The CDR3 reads CAWSVLIGAYEQYF. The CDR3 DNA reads TGTGCCTGGAGTGTACTGATAGGGGCCTACGAGCAGTACTTC.

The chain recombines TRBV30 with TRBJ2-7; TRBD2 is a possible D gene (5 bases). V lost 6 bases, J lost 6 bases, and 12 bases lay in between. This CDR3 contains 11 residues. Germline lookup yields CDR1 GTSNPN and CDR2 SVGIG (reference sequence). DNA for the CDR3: TGTGCCTGTTCGCGTCGGGGCGAGCAGTACTTC. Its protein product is CACSRRGEQYF.

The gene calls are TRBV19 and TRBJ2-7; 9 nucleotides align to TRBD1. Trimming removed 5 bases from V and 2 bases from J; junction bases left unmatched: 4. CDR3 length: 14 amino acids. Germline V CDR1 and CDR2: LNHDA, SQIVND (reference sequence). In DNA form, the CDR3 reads TGTGCCAGTAGTGCGGGACAGGGACCCTACGAGCAGTACTTC. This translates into CASSAGQGPYEQYF.

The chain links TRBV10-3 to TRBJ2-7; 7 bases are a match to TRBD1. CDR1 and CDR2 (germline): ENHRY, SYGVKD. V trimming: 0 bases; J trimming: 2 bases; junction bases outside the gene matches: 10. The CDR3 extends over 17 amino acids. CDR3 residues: CAISESGIGQGAYEQYF. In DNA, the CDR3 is TGTGCCATCAGTGAGTCGGGAATTGGGCAGGGGGCCTACGAGCAGTACTTC.

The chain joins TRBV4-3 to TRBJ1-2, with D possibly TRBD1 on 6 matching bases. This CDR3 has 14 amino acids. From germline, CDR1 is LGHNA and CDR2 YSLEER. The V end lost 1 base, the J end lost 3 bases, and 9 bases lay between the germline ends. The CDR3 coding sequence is TGCGCCAGCAGCCAAGGGGGGCTCGACTATGGCTACACCTTC. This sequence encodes CASSQGGLDYGYTF.

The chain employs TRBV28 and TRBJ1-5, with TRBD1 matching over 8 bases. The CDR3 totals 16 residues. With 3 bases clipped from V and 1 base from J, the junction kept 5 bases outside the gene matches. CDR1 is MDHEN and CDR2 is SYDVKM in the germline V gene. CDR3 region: CASSFSGGGSNQPQHF. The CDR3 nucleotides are TGTGCCAGCAGTTTCTCAGGGGGCGGGAGCAATCAGCCCCAGCATTTT. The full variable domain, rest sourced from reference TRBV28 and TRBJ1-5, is DVKVTQSSRYLVKRTGEKVFLECVQDMDHENMFWYRQDPGLGLRLIYFSYDVKMKEKGDIPEGYSVSREKKERFSLILESASTNQTSMYLCASSFSGGGSNQPQHFGDGTRLSIL.

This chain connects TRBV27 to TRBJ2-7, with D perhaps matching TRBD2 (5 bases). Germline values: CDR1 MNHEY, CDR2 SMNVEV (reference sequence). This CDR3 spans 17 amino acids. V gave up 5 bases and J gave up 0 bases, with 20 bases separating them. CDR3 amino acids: CASSPNNLGLVSYEQYF. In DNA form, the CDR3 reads TGTGCCAGCAGTCCGAACAATTTAGGACTCGTCTCCTACGAGCAGTACTTC.